This T cell receptor (beta chain) was obtained from a study of siplizumab effects on memory and regulatory T cells. Produced via immunoSEQ multiplex PCR; TCRdb's table is partial and in-frame only. The table lists roughly 50,000 clones, about 94% of them singletons, with more than 15% in the top ten. This CDR3 has 18 residues. Germline V gene sequence: CDR1 SGHRS, CDR2 YFSETQ. V gave up 0 bases and J gave up 4 bases, with 21 bases separating them. The sequenced sample was CD8+ T cells sorted from blood. V gene TRBV5-1 combines with J gene TRBJ2-3; D may be TRBD2 (5 bases). The TCR was taken from a human donor in good health. The CDR3 loop is CASSLGGLASVRPDTQYF. The CDR3 DNA is TGCGCCAGCAGCTTGGGAGGGTTGGCCTCTGTTCGTCCAGATACGCAGTATTTT.